Only a few counts were recorded for the clone carrying this T cell receptor (beta chain). Its antigen is as yet unknown. The source of the sample is a study of blood T cells in healthy people across ages. Primers used in a second PCR of roughly 6 to 11 cycles were a sample-barcoded 5' primer and a J-beta primer mix. Using its own MiXCR run on the 5' RACE reads, TCRdb lists one record per CDR3 protein. Among hundreds of thousands of distinct CDR3 sequences listed, roughly 25% were seen once. Study-level findings and limits: The percentage of naive T cells correlated strongly with TCR beta diversity.

The CDR3 length is 14 residues. Germline V gives CDR1 MNHEY, CDR2 SVGAGI. Trimming removed 4 bases from V and 4 bases from J, with 12 bases in between. The sample was also reused in another study, on T cells of mothers and their children.

The receptor's source is a boy younger than 18 in good health. The genes are TRBV6-5 and TRBJ2-3, with D possibly matching TRBD2 (5 bases). The material sequenced was blood. The CDR3 here is CASSSAVEADTQYF. The CDR3 coding sequence is TGTGCCAGCAGTTCGGCGGTGGAGGCAGATACGCAGTATTTT.